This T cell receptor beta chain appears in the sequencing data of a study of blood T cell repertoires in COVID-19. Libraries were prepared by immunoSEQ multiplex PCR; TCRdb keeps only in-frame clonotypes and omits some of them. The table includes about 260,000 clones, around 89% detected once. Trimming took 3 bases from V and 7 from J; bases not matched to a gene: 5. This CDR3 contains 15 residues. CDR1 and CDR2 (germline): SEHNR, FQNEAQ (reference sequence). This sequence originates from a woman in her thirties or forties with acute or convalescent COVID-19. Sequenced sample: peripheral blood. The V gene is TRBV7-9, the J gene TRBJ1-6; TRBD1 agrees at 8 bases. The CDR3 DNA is TGTGCCAGCAGCTTCGGACAGGGTTTGAATTCACCCCTCCACTTT. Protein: CASSFGQGLNSPLHF.